These 15 T cell receptor beta chains were all obtained from the same sample, sequenced in a study of blood T cell repertoires in COVID-19. Generated by immunoSEQ multiplex PCR, the TCRdb table keeps only in-frame clones and is missing some. The sample contains roughly 130,000 clones, 65% to 90% of which appear only once. The material sequenced was PBMCs or T cells enriched from blood (not recorded which). The source is a woman aged 45-59 years who had recovered from COVID-19.

This clone was observed a single time. The rearrangement uses TRBV9 and TRBJ2-7; TRBD2 aligns across 13 bases. Germline CDR1 reads SGDLS; CDR2 reads YYNGEE. V was pared by 4 bases and J by 4 bases, with 5 bases of the junction left unmatched. This CDR3 contains 15 residues. CDR3 nucleotide sequence: TGTGCCAGCAGCACCGGACTAGCGGGGGCTTACGAGCAGTACTTC. It specifies CASSTGLAGAYEQYF. Complete variable domain (other parts from reference TRBV9 and TRBJ2-7): DSGVTQTPKHLITATGQRVTLRCSPRSGDLSVYWYQQSLDQGLQFLIQYYNGEERAKGNILERFSAQQFPDLHSELNLSSLELGDSALYFCASSTGLAGAYEQYFGPGTRLTVT.

The chain has TRBV5-4 and TRBJ1-1, with D possibly TRBD1 on 6 matching bases. The CDR3 sequence is 16 residues long. Trimming removed 5 bases at V and 2 bases at J, with 19 bases between. Looked up from germline, CDR1 is SGHNT and CDR2 is YYREEE (reference sequence). CDR3 loop: CASRLDPQGINTEAFF. For the CDR3, the DNA is TGTGCCAGCAGACTTGACCCTCAGGGGATAAACACTGAAGCTTTCTTT.

This clone came up once. The rearrangement joins TRBV11-3 to TRBJ1-6; D is unclear. Trimming took 1 base from V and 10 from J, leaving 11 bases between them. The CDR3 contains 14 residues. CDR1 is SGHNT and CDR2 is YENEEA in the germline V gene. The CDR3 loop reads CASSLGAGRSPLHF. Written as DNA, the CDR3 is TGTGCCAGCAGCTTAGGTGCCGGTCGCTCACCCCTCCACTTT.

V usage is TRBV30 and J usage is TRBJ2-6, with 8 bases identical to TRBD2. Germline values: CDR1 GTSNPN, CDR2 SVGIG (reference sequence). The trim removed 2 bases at V and 0 bases at J, leaving 6 bases unmatched. CDR3 length equals 17 residues. CDR3 in amino acids: CAWSLGLESSGANVLTF. As DNA, the CDR3 is TGTGCCTGGAGTCTGGGACTAGAGAGCTCTGGGGCCAACGTCCTGACTTTC.

The V call is TRBV4-1, the J call TRBJ1-4; 7 nucleotides line up with TRBD1. Trimming at V came to 2 bases and at J to 4 bases, leaving 10 bases not matched to a gene. There are 17 residues in the CDR3. Per the germline V gene, CDR1 is MGHRA and CDR2 is YSYEKL. The CDR3 region is CASSQTPEGGINEKLFF. The CDR3 bases are TGCGCCAGCAGCCAAACCCCCGAAGGGGGCATTAATGAAAAACTGTTTTTT.

The chain couples TRBV19 to TRBJ2-7, with D hard to call. V was pared by 8 bases and J by 2 bases, with 10 bases between. Germline V gene data show CDR1 as LNHDA and CDR2 as SQIVND (reference sequence). CDR3 length: 12 residues. CDR3 DNA: TGTGCCAGTTCCGGCACTACCTACGAGCAGTACTTC. Protein product: CASSGTTYEQYF.

The CDR3 here is CASSQEWRAISYEQYF. The CDR3 region has the DNA TGCGCCAGCAGCCAAGAATGGCGGGCCATCTCCTACGAGCAGTACTTC. V usage is TRBV4-1 and J usage is TRBJ2-7, with D maybe TRBD2 (5 bases). Germline V CDR1 and CDR2: MGHRA, YSYEKL. The CDR3 length is 16 residues. V was shortened by 0 bases and J by 0 bases, with 12 bases between the two germline ends.

J is TRBJ1-4 and V is TRBV27; 7 nucleotides match TRBD1. Unmatched junction bases numbered 8, after V lost 6 bases and J lost 7 bases. The CDR3 is 14 amino acids. The germline gives CDR1 MNHEY, CDR2 SMNVEV (reference sequence). CDR3 region: CASRDQGGIEKLFF. The CDR3 nucleotides read TGTGCCAGCAGGGACCAGGGGGGCATTGAAAAACTGTTTTTT.

The chain couples TRBV12-5 to TRBJ1-1, with D unclear. This CDR3 has 15 residues. Germline loops: CDR1 LGHNT, CDR2 FRNRAP. The ends were cut back, 0 bases at V and 4 bases at J, with 12 bases in the middle. This CDR3 reads CASGLVGGKGTEAFF. DNA for the CDR3: TGTGCTAGTGGTTTGGTCGGAGGGAAGGGCACTGAAGCTTTCTTT.

The rearrangement uses TRBV19 and TRBJ1-2; D may be TRBD1 (5 bases). CDR3 size: 13 residues. V lost 5 bases, J lost 10 bases, and 17 bases lay in between. Germline V gives CDR1 LNHDA, CDR2 SQIVND (reference sequence). The CDR3 coding sequence is TGTGCCAGTAGTGAAAGGGTTTGGGGGGACTACACCTTC. Protein: CASSERVWGDYTF.

About this clone itself: At one end the junction does not follow the germline gene, possibly because of a read error. The CDR3 region is CSVEALGPGQGRKFF. CDR3 coding DNA: TGCAGCGTCGAAGCTTTGGGCCCGGGACAGGGAAGGAAGTTCTTC. The V gene is TRBV29-1, the J gene TRBJ2-1; 9 bases match TRBD1. This CDR3 comprises 15 residues. Germline CDR1 SQVTM, CDR2 ANQGSEA.

The chain carries TRBV3-1 (or the pseudogene TRBV3-2) and TRBJ1-1; 7 nucleotides align to TRBD1. V dropped 0 bases and J dropped 4; count of bases not matched to a gene: 5. The CDR3 consists of 15 residues. Looked up from germline, CDR1 is LGHDT and CDR2 is YNNKEL (reference sequence). Written as DNA, the CDR3 is TGTGCCAGCAGCCAAGACAGGGGGGATTCCACTGAAGCTTTCTTT. It yields the protein CASSQDRGDSTEAFF.

DNA of the CDR3: TGTGCCAGCAGTGAAGCGCTATACCAGGGTGGCTACACCTTC. Its protein product is CASSEALYQGGYTF. The rearrangement links TRBV2 to TRBJ1-2; TRBD1 might be the D (5 bases). Looked up from germline, CDR1 is SNHLY and CDR2 is FYNNEI. V shed 0 bases and J shed 7 bases, with 12 bases lying between them. The CDR3 is 14 amino acids.

The rearrangement links TRBV5-4 to TRBJ1-2, with TRBD1 as a possible D gene (5 bases). Between the trimmed V and J ends, which lost 0 bases and 8 bases, there was a span of 11 bases. There are 13 residues in the CDR3. Germline V lookup: CDR1 SGHNT, CDR2 YYREEE (reference sequence). This CDR3 is CASSLVGGWGYTF. The CDR3 coding sequence is TGTGCCAGCAGCTTGGTCGGGGGATGGGGCTACACCTTC.

This rearrangement joins TRBV12-3 or TRBV12-4 to TRBJ1-1; maybe TRBD1 (5 bases). V was pared by 6 bases and J by 7 bases, with 9 bases between. This CDR3 region has 11 residues. The CDR3 bases are TGTGCCAGCAGCCCAAGGGGTGAAGCTTTCTTT. This translates into CASSPRGEAFF.